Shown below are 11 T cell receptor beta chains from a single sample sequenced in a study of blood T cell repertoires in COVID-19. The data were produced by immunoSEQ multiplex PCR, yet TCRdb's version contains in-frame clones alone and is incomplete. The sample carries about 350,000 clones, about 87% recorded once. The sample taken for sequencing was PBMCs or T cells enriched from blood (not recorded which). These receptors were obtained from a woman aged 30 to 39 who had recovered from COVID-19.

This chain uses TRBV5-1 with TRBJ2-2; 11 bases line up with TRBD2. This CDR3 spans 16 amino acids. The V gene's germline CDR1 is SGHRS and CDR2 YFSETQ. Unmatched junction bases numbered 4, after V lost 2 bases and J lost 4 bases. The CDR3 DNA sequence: TGCGCCAGCAGCTTTTCTAGCGGGGGGTTCACCGGGGAGCTGTTTTTT. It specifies CASSFSSGGFTGELFF.

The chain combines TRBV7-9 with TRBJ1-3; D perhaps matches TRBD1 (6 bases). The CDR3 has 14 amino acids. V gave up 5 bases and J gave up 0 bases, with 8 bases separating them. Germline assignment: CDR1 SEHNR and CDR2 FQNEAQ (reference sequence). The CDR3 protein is CASSQGFSGNTIYF. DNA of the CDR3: TGTGCCAGCAGCCAGGGGTTCTCTGGAAACACCATATATTTT.

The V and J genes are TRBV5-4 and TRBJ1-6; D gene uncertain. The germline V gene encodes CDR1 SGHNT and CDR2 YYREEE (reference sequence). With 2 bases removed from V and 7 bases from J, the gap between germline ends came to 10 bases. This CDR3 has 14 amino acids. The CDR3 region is CASSLYAGNSPLHF. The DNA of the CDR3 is TGTGCCAGCAGCTTATACGCCGGGAATTCACCCCTCCACTTT.

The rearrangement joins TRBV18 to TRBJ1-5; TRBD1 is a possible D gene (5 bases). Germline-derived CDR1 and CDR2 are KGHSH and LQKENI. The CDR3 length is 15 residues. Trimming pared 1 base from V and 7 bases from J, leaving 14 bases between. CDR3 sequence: CASSPQGRVGQPQHF. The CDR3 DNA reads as TGTGCCAGCTCACCACAGGGGAGGGTAGGCCAGCCCCAGCATTTT.

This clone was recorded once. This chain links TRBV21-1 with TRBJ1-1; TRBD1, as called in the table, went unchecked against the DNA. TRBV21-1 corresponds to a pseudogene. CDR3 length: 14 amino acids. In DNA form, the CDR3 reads TGTGCCAGCCCTCGGCTCCAGGCGAACACTGAAGCTTTCTTT. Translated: CASPRLQANTEAFF.

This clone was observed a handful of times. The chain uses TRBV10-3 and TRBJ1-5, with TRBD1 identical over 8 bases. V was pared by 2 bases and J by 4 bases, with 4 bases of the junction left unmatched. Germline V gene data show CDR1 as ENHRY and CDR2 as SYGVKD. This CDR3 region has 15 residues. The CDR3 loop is CAISETGQGNQPQHF. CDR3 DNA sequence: TGTGCCATCAGTGAGACCGGACAGGGTAATCAGCCCCAGCATTTT.

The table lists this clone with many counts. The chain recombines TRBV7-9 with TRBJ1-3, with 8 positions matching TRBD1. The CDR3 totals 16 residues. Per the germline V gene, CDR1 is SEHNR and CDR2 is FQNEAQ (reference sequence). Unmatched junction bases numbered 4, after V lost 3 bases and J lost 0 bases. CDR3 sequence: CASSFKDRGSGNTIYF. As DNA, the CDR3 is TGTGCCAGCAGCTTCAAAGACAGGGGCTCTGGAAACACCATATATTTT.

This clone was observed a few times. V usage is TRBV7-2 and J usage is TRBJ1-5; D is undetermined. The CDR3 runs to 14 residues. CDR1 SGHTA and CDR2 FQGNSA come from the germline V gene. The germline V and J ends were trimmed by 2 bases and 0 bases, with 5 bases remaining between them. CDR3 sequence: CASSLSNSNQPQHF. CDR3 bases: TGTGCCAGCAGCTTATCTAATAGCAATCAGCCCCAGCATTTT.

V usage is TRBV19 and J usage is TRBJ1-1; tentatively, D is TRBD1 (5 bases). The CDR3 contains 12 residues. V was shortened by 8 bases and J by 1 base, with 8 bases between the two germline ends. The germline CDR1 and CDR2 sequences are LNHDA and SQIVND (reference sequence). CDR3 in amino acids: CASYDRNTEAFF. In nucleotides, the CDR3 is TGTGCCAGTTACGACAGGAACACTGAAGCTTTCTTT.

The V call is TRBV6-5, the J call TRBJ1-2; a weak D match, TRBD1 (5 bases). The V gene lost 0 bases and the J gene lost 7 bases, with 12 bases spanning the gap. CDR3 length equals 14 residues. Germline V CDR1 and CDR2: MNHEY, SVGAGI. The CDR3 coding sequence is TGTGCCAGCAGTTACTCGACGGGAGGGGTTGGCTACACCTTC. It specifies CASSYSTGGVGYTF.

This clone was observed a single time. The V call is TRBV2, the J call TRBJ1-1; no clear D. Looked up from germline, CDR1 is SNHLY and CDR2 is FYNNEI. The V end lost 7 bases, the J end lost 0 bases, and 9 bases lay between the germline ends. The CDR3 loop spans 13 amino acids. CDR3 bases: TGTGCCAGCAAAGGTGACATGAACACTGAAGCTTTCTTT. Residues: CASKGDMNTEAFF.